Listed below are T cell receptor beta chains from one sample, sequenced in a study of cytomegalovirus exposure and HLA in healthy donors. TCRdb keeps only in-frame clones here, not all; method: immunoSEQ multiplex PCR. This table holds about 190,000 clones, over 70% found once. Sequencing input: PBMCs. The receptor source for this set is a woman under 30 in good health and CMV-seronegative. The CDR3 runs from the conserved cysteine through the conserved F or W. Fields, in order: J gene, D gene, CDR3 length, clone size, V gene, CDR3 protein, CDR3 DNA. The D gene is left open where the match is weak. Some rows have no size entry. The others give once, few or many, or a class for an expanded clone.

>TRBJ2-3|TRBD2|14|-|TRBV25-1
CASSDRDYTDTQYF
TGTGCCAGCAGTGACCGGGACTACACAGATACGCAGTATTTT
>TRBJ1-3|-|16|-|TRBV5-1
CASSLGTEGSGNTIYF
TGCGCCAGCAGCTTGGGGACGGAGGGCTCTGGAAACACCATATATTTT
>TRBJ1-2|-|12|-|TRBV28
CASSQQAYGYTF
TGTGCCAGCAGTCAACAGGCCTATGGCTACACCTTC
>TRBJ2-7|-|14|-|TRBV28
CASSSRINSYEQYF
TGTGCCAGCAGTTCCAGGATTAACTCCTACGAGCAGTACTTC
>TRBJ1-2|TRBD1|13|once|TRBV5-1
CASSQGQDYGYTF
TGCGCCAGCAGCCAAGGACAGGACTATGGCTACACCTTC
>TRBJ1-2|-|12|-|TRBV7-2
CASSPTAGGYTF
TGTGCCAGCAGCCCGACTGCTGGTGGCTACACCTTC
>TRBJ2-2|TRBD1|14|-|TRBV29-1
CSVENRGRTGELFF
TGCAGCGTTGAAAACAGGGGGCGAACCGGGGAGCTGTTTTTT
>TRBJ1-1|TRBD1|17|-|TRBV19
CASSIGGQTPFEVEAFF
TGTGCCAGTAGTATAGGGGGACAGACCCCCTTTGAGGTGGAAGCTTTCTTT
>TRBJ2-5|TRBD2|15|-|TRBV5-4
CASSRVAGSGETQYF
TGTGCCAGCTCCCGGGTAGCGGGGTCAGGGGAGACCCAGTACTTC
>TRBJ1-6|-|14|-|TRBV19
CASSPRGGNSPLHF
TGTGCCAGTAGTCCCCGGGGTGGTAATTCACCCCTCCACTTT
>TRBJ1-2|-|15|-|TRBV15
CATSRESGSGYGYTF
TGTGCCACCAGCAGAGAATCCGGGTCCGGGTATGGCTACACCTTC
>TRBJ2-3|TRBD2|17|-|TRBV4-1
CASSQVGSSGITDTQYF
TGCGCCAGCAGCCAAGTCGGGTCTAGCGGTATCACAGATACGCAGTATTTT
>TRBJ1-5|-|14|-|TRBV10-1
CASSQQGLGQPQHF
TGCGCCAGCAGTCAACAGGGTTTAGGTCAGCCCCAGCATTTT
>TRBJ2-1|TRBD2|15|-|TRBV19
CASSTSGRSYNEQFF
TGTGCCAGTAGTACCAGCGGGAGGTCCTACAATGAGCAGTTCTTC
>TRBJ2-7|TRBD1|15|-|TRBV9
CASSVGGDSPYEQYF
TGTGCCAGCAGCGTAGGTGGGGACAGCCCTTACGAGCAGTACTTC
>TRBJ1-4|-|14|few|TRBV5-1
CASSFGLLNEKLFF
TGCGCCAGCAGCTTCGGGTTACTGAATGAAAAACTGTTTTTT
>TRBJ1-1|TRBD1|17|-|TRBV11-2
CASSLIIGQGMNTEAFF
TGTGCCAGCAGCCTGATAATCGGACAGGGAATGAACACTGAAGCTTTCTTT
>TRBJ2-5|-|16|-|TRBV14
CASSPARTGYQETQYF
TGTGCCAGCAGCCCCGCGAGGACGGGATACCAAGAGACCCAGTACTTC
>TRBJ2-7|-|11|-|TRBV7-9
CASSPRDEQYF
TGTGCCAGCAGCCCACGAGACGAGCAGTACTTC
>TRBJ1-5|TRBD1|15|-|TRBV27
CASSLEGARDQPQHF
TGTGCCAGCAGTTTGGAGGGGGCGAGGGATCAGCCCCAGCATTTT
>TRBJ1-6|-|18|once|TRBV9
CASSFSAGRAASNSPLHF
TGTGCCAGCAGCTTCTCCGCCGGGAGGGCAGCAAGTAATTCACCCCTCCACTTT
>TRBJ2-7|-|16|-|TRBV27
CASSWSQRHQAYEQYF
TGTGCCAGCAGTTGGAGCCAGCGGCACCAGGCCTACGAGCAGTACTTC
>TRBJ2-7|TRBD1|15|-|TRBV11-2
CASSLQGVRRYEQYF
TGTGCCAGCAGCCTACAGGGGGTCCGGAGGTACGAGCAGTACTTC
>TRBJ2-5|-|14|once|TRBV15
CATSRSGGWETQYF
TGTGCCACCAGCCGTTCTGGGGGGTGGGAGACCCAGTACTTC
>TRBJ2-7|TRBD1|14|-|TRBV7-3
CASSRRTGSYEQYF
TGTGCCAGCAGCCGACGGACAGGGTCCTACGAGCAGTACTTC
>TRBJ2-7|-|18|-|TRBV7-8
CASSLGGGLAGDHYEQYF
TGTGCCAGCAGCTTAGGAGGGGGCCTAGCGGGCGACCACTACGAGCAGTACTTC
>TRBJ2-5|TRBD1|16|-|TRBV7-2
CASSFSQTGRWETQYF
TGTGCCAGCAGCTTTTCCCAGACAGGGCGATGGGAGACCCAGTACTTC
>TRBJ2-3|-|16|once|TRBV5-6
CASSFWVRGGADTQYF
TGTGCCAGCAGCTTTTGGGTCAGGGGAGGGGCAGATACGCAGTATTTT
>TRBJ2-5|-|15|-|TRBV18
CASSPLLANQETQYF
TGTGCCAGCTCACCCCTACTAGCAAACCAAGAGACCCAGTACTTC
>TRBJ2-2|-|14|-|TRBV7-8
CASSLGAEPGELFF
TGTGCCAGCAGCTTAGGGGCAGAACCCGGGGAGCTGTTTTTT
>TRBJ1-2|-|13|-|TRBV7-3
CASSLDRFAGYTF
TGTGCCAGCAGCCTCGACAGGTTCGCTGGCTACACCTTC
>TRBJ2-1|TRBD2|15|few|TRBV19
CASSRLASSYNEQFF
TGTGCCAGTAGTAGACTAGCGAGCTCCTACAATGAGCAGTTCTTC
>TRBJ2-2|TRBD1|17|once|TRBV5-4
CASSLGQGFSNTGELFF
TGTGCCAGCAGCTTGGGACAGGGATTTAGTAACACCGGGGAGCTGTTTTTT
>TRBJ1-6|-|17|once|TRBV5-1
CASSRTGESSYNSPLHF
TGCGCCAGCAGTAGAACAGGAGAAAGCTCCTATAATTCACCCCTCCACTTT
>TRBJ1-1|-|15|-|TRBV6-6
CASSYSVQGTSEAFF
TGTGCCAGCAGTTACTCGGTACAGGGTACTTCTGAAGCTTTCTTT
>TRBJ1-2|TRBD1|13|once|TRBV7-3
CASSFDRGSGYTF
TGTGCCAGCAGCTTCGACAGGGGTTCTGGCTACACCTTC
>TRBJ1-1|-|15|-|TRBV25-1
CASTVGSTMNTEAFF
TGTGCCAGCACCGTCGGGAGCACCATGAACACTGAAGCTTTCTTT
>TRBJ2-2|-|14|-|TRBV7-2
CASKPYAGTGELFF
TGTGCCAGCAAGCCCTACGCGGGAACCGGGGAGCTGTTTTTT
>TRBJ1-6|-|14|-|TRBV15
CATSTEELNSPLHF
TGTGCCACCAGCACCGAGGAGCTTAATTCACCCCTCCACTTT
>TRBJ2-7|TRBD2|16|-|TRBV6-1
CASSEPVSGGTYEQYF
TGTGCCAGCAGCGAACCTGTTAGCGGGGGGACCTACGAGCAGTACTTC
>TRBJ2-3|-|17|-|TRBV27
CASSLSDSPVDTDTQYF
TGTGCCAGCAGTTTATCGGACAGCCCGGTCGACACAGATACGCAGTATTTT
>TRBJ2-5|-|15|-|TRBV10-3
CAISEDRRVQETQYF
TGTGCCATCAGTGAGGACAGAAGAGTACAAGAGACCCAGTACTTC
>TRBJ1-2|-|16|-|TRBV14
CASSQGPGSANYGYTF
TGTGCCAGCAGCCAAGGCCCGGGATCAGCTAACTATGGCTACACCTTC
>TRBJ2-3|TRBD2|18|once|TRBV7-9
CASSSARGTSVNTDTQYF
TGTGCCAGCAGCTCCGCGCGAGGGACTAGCGTAAACACAGATACGCAGTATTTT
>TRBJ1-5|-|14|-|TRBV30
CAWSVRGFNQPQHF
TGTGCCTGGAGTGTACGGGGGTTCAATCAGCCCCAGCATTTT
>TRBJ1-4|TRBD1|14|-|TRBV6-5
CASGIRTGAEKLFF
TGTGCCAGCGGGATCCGGACAGGGGCTGAAAAACTGTTTTTT
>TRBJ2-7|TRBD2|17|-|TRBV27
CASSRGTSGGYSYEQYF
TGTGCCAGCAGTCGCGGGACTAGCGGGGGCTATTCCTACGAGCAGTACTTC
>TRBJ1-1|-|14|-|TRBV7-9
CASSLAQVNTEAFF
TGTGCCAGCAGCTTAGCACAGGTTAACACTGAAGCTTTCTTT
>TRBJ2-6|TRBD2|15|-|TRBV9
CASSHSGVRSNVLTF
TGTGCCAGCAGTCATAGCGGGGTGAGGTCCAACGTCCTGACTTTC
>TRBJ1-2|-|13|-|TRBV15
CATSRAGDYGYTF
TGTGCCACCAGCAGAGCAGGGGACTATGGCTACACCTTC
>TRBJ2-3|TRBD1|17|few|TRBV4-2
CASSQDMTGGRTDTQYF
TGTGCCAGCAGCCAAGATATGACAGGGGGACGCACAGATACGCAGTATTTT
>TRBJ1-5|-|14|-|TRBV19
CASSILRERQPQHF
TGTGCCAGTAGTATTCTCAGGGAAAGGCAGCCCCAGCATTTT
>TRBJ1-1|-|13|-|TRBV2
CASSAVRDTEAFF
TGTGCCAGCAGCGCCGTCCGGGACACTGAAGCTTTCTTT
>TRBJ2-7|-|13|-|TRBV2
CASSLASAPEQYF
TGTGCCAGCAGCCTAGCGAGCGCTCCCGAGCAGTACTTC